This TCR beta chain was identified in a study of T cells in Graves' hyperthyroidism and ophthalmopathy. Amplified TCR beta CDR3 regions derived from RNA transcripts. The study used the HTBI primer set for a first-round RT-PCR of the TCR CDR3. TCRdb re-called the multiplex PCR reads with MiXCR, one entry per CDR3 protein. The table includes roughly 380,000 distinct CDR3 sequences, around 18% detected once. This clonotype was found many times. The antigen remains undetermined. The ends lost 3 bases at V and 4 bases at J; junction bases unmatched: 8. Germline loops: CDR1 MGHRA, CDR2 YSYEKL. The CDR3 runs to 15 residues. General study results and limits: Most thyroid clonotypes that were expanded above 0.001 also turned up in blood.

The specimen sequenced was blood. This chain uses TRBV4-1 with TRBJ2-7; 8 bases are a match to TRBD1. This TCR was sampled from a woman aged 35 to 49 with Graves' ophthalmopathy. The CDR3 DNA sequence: TGCGCCAGCAGCCACCTCTCAGGGGGCTCTTACGAGCAGTACTTC. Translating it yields CASSHLSGGSYEQYF.